One and the same sample provided the 15 T cell receptor beta chains below, sequenced in a study of OX40 agonist ivuxolimab in advanced cancers. Measured with immunoSEQ multiplex PCR; TCRdb has only the in-frame clones, and not every one. In the table there are around 84,000 clones, 85% to 95% of which are singletons. Sequencing was performed on CD4+ or CD8+ T cells sorted from blood, taken in a trial of the OX40 agonist ivuxolimab. The source is an adult with an advanced solid tumor such as melanoma, head and neck, liver or kidney cancer.

The rearrangement links TRBV7-6 to TRBJ2-7, with 8 positions matching TRBD1. The germline CDR1 and CDR2 sequences are SGHVS and FNYEAQ. The V and J ends lost 1 base and 3 bases, in that order; junction bases with no gene match: 11. The CDR3 sequence is 17 residues long. The CDR3 DNA sequence: TGTGCCAGCAGCTTAGACAGTTCCGGGACAGGTTACTACGAGCAGTACTTC. It specifies CASSLDSSGTGYYEQYF.

As DNA, the CDR3 is TGTGCCAGCAGCCCCTGGGAGGGGCCGGACACTGAAGCTTTCTTT. Protein sequence: CASSPWEGPDTEAFF. This chain uses TRBV6-5 with TRBJ1-1, with D tentatively TRBD1 (5 bases). CDR1 and CDR2 (germline): MNHEY, SVGAGI. This CDR3 has 15 amino acids. Trimming took off 6 bases at V and 3 bases at J, with 17 bases between the two ends.

The chain combines TRBV11-2 with TRBJ2-7, with D perhaps matching TRBD1 or TRBD2 (5 bases each). The V end was cut by 5 bases, the J end by 5 bases, with 28 bases between. Germline assignment: CDR1 SGHAT and CDR2 FQNNGV. The CDR3 extends over 18 amino acids. The DNA of the CDR3 is TGTGCCAGCAGCCCGGGATTGGCCTTTTTGGCAGGGACCAACGAGCAGTACTTC. Its translation is CASSPGLAFLAGTNEQYF.

V is TRBV5-1 and J is TRBJ1-3; D ambiguous. Trimming pared 0 bases from V and 0 bases from J, leaving 4 bases between. Germline V gene lookup returns CDR1 SGHRS and CDR2 YFSETQ. The CDR3 is made up of 14 amino acids. The CDR3 DNA reads TGCGCCAGCAGCTTGGGGGACTCTGGAAACACCATATATTTT. This codes for CASSLGDSGNTIYF.

V is TRBV29-1 and J is TRBJ1-4; a possible D gene is TRBD1 (6 bases). V lost 0 bases, J lost 6 bases, and 14 bases lay in between. This CDR3 comprises 15 residues. Germline V gene data show CDR1 as SQVTM and CDR2 as ANQGSEA. The CDR3 sequence: CSVEDRTELDEKLFF. The CDR3 DNA sequence: TGCAGCGTTGAAGATCGGACAGAACTAGATGAAAAACTGTTTTTT.

This clone was detected once. The rearrangement links TRBV20-1 to TRBJ2-3; no definite D call. The CDR3 runs 10 residues. Germline V CDR1 and CDR2: DFQATT, SNEGSKA (reference sequence). This chain's CDR3 is CSPGTDTQYF. CDR3 DNA sequence: TGCAGCCCTGGAACAGATACGCAGTATTTT.

V gene TRBV27 combines with J gene TRBJ2-3; 8 nucleotides align to TRBD1. CDR3 length: 14 residues. Germline lookup yields CDR1 MNHEY and CDR2 SMNVEV (reference sequence). V was pared by 6 bases and J by 3 bases, with 5 bases of the junction left unmatched. CDR3 loop: CASRITGGTDTQYF. In DNA form, the CDR3 reads TGTGCCAGCAGGATCACAGGGGGTACAGATACGCAGTATTTT.

The genes are TRBV5-1 and TRBJ1-2; TRBD1 is a possible D gene (5 bases). Germline V gene lookup returns CDR1 SGHRS and CDR2 YFSETQ. The V gene lost 1 base and the J gene lost 2 bases, with 9 bases spanning the gap. The CDR3 consists of 14 residues. The CDR3 DNA follows: TGCGCCAGCAGCTTGAAGGGGCCCAACTATGGCTACACCTTC. It is translated as CASSLKGPNYGYTF.

The gene calls are TRBV5-4 and TRBJ1-5; D is ambiguous. V lost 0 bases and J 4 bases, leaving 14 bases between the germline ends. CDR1 is SGHNT, CDR2 YYREEE, per germline (reference sequence). The CDR3 runs to 16 residues. CDR3 nucleotide sequence: TGTGCCAGCAGCTTGGCCTTCAGGTTGCTTAATCAGCCCCAGCATTTT. This gives the protein CASSLAFRLLNQPQHF.

V is TRBV9 and J is TRBJ1-6; a possible D gene is TRBD1 (5 bases). V was cut by 0 bases and J by 5 bases, with 12 bases left in between. Per the germline V gene, CDR1 is SGDLS and CDR2 is YYNGEE. CDR3 length: 16 amino acids. CDR3 sequence reads: CASSVAGGPNNSPLHF. As DNA, the CDR3 is TGTGCCAGCAGCGTAGCCGGGGGACCTAATAATTCACCCCTCCACTTT. Together with reference TRBV9 and TRBJ1-6, the CDR3 gives the full variable domain: DSGVTQTPKHLITATGQRVTLRCSPRSGDLSVYWYQQSLDQGLQFLIQYYNGEERAKGNILERFSAQQFPDLHSELNLSSLELGDSALYFCASSVAGGPNNSPLHFGNGTRLTVT.

This clone was counted a few times. The rearrangement uses TRBV9 and TRBJ1-2; D perhaps matches TRBD1 (5 bases). Per germline, CDR1 SGDLS and CDR2 YYNGEE. The CDR3 contains 11 residues. V dropped 0 bases and J dropped 8 bases, with 5 bases sitting between them. The CDR3 loop is CASSVAGGYTF. CDR3 in DNA: TGTGCCAGCAGCGTAGCAGGGGGCTACACCTTC.

DNA of the CDR3: TGTGCCAGCAGTGAAGGGGGGGGTAACTCCTACGAGCAGTACTTC. This gives the protein CASSEGGGNSYEQYF. The rearrangement uses TRBV2 and TRBJ2-7, with TRBD2 matching 7 bases. CDR1 is SNHLY and CDR2 is FYNNEI in the germline V gene. The CDR3 has 15 residues. V lost 1 base to trimming and J lost 0 bases; unmatched junction nucleotides: 3. Using reference TRBV2 and TRBJ2-7 for the parts outside the CDR3, the full variable domain is EPEVTQTPSHQVTQMGQEVILRCVPISNHLYFYWYRQILGQKVEFLVSFYNNEISEKSEIFDDQFSVERPDGSNFTLKIRSTKLEDSAMYFCASSEGGGNSYEQYFGPGTRLTVT.

This clone has just one count. This chain joins TRBV4-1 and TRBJ1-5; 7 bases fit TRBD1. CDR1 and CDR2 from the germline V gene are MGHRA and YSYEKL. CDR3 length equals 15 residues. J gave up 3 bases and V 4 bases, and 6 bases lay outside the gene matches. For the CDR3, the DNA is TGCGCCAGCAGCCTCAGGGACAGTATCAATCAGCCCCAGCATTTT. Amino acid sequence: CASSLRDSINQPQHF.

The rearrangement uses TRBV6-5 and TRBJ2-2; possible D gene TRBD1, 6 bases. The CDR3 is 12 residues long. Trimming took off 7 bases at V and 6 bases at J, with 9 bases between the two ends. Germline loops: CDR1 MNHEY, CDR2 SVGAGI. CDR3 DNA: TGTGCCAGCACCTCAGGGGCCGGGGAGCTGTTTTTT. The encoded protein is CASTSGAGELFF.

This clone came up once. The chain couples TRBV11-2 to TRBJ2-3; 10 positions match TRBD2. V was clipped by 3 bases and J by 7 bases; unmatched bases: 16. The CDR3 runs 18 residues. CDR1 and CDR2 (germline): SGHAT, FQNNGV. Written as DNA, the CDR3 is TGTGCCAGCAGCTTCAACAGGGGAAGCGGGGGGGCCTTTAATACGCAGTATTTT. This codes for CASSFNRGSGGAFNTQYF.